This TCR beta chain was documented in a study of Ad26.COV2.S vaccination and SARS-CoV-2 variants. Study-wide background: The authors gave Ad26.COV2.S intramuscularly, either once or twice 56 days apart.

Treatment specified: 19 received Ad26.COV2.S at low or high dose, single or two shots; 5 received placebo; per-sample allocation not given. Collection of the samples took place on day 63 after the first injection of vaccine or placebo. The administered vaccine (an Ad26 vector) expressed Wuhan-strain SARS-CoV-2 spike. Study-wide findings and caveats: Participants given vaccine showed non-spike TCR breadth similar to that of placebo recipients. It is possible that the TCR breadth and depth analyses underestimated the total T cell responses.

CDR3 length: 14 amino acids. The germline CDR1 and CDR2 sequences are SGHNT and YYREEE (reference sequence). V was cut by 3 bases and J by 1 base, with 10 bases left in between. The table came from immunoSEQ multiplex PCR; TCRdb's copy has only in-frame clones and leaves some out. The data contain hundreds of thousands of clones, under 90% of them singletons. Notes on this clone: Antigen specificity is unknown.

The sample here was peripheral blood, taken in a trial of Ad26.COV2.S vaccine versus placebo. V and J are TRBV5-4 and TRBJ1-2; tentative D call: TRBD1 (6 bases). The TCR was taken from a person aged 18-65 years who received the Ad26.COV2.S COVID-19 vaccine or a placebo. This chain's CDR3 is CASSWGHFNYGYTF. The CDR3 DNA is TGTGCCAGCAGCTGGGGACACTTTAACTATGGCTACACCTTC.